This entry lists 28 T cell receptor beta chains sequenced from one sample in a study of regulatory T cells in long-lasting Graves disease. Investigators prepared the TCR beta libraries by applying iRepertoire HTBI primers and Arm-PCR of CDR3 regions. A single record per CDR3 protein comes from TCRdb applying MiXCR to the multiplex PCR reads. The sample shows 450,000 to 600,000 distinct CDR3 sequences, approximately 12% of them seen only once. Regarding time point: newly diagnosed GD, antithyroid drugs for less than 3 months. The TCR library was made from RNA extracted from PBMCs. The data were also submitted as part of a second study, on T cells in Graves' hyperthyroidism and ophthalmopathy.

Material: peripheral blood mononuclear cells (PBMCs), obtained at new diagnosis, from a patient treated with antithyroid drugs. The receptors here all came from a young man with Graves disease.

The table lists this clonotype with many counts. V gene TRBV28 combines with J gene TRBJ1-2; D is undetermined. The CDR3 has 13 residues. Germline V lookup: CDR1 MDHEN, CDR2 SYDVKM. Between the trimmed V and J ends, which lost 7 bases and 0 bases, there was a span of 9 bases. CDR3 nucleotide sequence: TGTGCCAGCAACTCGGAGCCTAACTATGGCTACACCTTC. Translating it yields CASNSEPNYGYTF.

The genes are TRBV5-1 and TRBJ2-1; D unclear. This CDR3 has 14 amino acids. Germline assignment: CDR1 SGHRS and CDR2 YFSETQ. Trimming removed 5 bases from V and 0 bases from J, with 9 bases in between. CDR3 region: CASSGWSSYNEQFF. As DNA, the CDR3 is TGCGCCAGCAGTGGGTGGAGCTCCTACAATGAGCAGTTCTTC.

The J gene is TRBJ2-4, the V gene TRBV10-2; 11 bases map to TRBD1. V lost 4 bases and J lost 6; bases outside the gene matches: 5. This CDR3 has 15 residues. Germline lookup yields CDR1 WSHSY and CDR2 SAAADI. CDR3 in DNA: TGCGCCAGCAGTGCCGGTGGGACAGGGGGAAACATTCAGTACTTC. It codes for CASSAGGTGGNIQYF.

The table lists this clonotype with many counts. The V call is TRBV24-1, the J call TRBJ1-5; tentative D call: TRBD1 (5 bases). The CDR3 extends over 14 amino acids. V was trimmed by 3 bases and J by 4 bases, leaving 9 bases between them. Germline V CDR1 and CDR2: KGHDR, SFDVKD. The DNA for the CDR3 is TGTGCCACCAGTGATCCCAGGGCAAATCAGCCCCAGCATTTT. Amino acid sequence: CATSDPRANQPQHF.

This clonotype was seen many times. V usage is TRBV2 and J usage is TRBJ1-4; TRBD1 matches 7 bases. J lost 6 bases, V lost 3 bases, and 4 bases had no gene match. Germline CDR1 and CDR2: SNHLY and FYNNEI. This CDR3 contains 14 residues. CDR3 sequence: CASSEFTGDEKLFF. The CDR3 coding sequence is TGTGCCAGCAGTGAGTTTACAGGGGATGAAAAACTGTTTTTT. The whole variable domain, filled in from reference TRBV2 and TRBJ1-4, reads EPEVTQTPSHQVTQMGQEVILRCVPISNHLYFYWYRQILGQKVEFLVSFYNNEISEKSEIFDDQFSVERPDGSNFTLKIRSTKLEDSAMYFCASSEFTGDEKLFFGSGTQLSVL.

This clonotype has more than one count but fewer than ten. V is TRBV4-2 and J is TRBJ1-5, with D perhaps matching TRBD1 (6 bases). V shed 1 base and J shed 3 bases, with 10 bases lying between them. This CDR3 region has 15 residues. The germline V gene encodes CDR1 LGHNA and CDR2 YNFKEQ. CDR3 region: CASSQAQGNNQPQHF. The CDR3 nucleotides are TGTGCCAGCAGCCAAGCTCAGGGGAACAATCAGCCCCAGCATTTT.

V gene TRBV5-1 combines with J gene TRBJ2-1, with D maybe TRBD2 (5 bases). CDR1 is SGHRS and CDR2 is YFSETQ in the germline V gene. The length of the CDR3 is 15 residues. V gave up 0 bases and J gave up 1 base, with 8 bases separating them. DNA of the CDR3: TGCGCCAGCAGCTTGGAAGAGGGATCCTACAATGAGCAGTTCTTC. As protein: CASSLEEGSYNEQFF.

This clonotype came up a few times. The CDR3 DNA sequence: TGCAGTGCAAAGGGGACTAGCGGGTCGAGCTCCTACGAGCAGTACTTC. Residues: CSAKGTSGSSSYEQYF. The chain couples TRBV20-1 to TRBJ2-7; 12 bases are a match to TRBD2. Germline V gene sequence: CDR1 DFQATT, CDR2 SNEGSKA (reference sequence). J lost 0 bases, V lost 6 bases, and 9 bases had no gene match. This CDR3 is 16 amino acids long.

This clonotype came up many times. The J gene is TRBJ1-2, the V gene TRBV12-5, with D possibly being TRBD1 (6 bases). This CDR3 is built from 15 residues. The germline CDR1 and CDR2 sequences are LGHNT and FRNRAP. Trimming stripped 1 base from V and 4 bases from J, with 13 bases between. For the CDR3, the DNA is TGTGCTAGTGGTTTGGGGCTCCAGGGGAGCTATGGCTACACCTTC. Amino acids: CASGLGLQGSYGYTF.

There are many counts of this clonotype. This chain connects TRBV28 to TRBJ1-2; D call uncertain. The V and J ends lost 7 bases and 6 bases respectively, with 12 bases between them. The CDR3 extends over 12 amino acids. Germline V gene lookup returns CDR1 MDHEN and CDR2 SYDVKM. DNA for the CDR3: TGTGCCAGCAACCCGCTCCACCATGGCTACACCTTC. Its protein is CASNPLHHGYTF.

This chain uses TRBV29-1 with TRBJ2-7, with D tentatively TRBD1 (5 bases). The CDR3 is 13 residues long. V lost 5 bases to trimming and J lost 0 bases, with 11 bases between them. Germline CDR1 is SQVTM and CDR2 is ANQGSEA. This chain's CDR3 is CSVQQASSYEQYF. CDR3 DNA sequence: TGCAGCGTTCAACAGGCGAGCTCCTACGAGCAGTACTTC.

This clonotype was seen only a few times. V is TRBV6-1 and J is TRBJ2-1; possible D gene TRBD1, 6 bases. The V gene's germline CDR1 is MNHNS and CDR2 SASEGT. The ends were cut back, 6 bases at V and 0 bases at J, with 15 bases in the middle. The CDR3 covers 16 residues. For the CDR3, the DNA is TGTGCCAGCAGAAAGACAGGCCGTAGCTCCTACAATGAGCAGTTCTTC. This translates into CASRKTGRSSYNEQFF.

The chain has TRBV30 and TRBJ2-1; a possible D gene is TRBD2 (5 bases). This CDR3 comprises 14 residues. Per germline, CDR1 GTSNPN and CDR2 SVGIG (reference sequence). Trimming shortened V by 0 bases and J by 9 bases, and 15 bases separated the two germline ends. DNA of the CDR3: TGTGCCTGGAGTGTAACGGGGATCTCCGGTGAGCAGTTCTTC. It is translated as CAWSVTGISGEQFF. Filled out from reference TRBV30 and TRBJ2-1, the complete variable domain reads SQTIHQWPATLVQPVGSPLSLECTVEGTSNPNLYWYRQAAGRGLQLLFYSVGIGQISSEVPQNLSASRPQDRQFILSSKKLLLSDSGFYLCAWSVTGISGEQFFGPGTRLTVL.

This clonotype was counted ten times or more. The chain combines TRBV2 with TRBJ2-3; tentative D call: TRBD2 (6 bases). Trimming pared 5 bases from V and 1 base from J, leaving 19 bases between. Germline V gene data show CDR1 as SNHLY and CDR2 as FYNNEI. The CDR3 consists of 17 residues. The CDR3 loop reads CASSLTLSGLGTDTQYF. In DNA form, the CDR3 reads TGTGCCAGCAGTCTTACCCTTAGCGGCCTGGGCACAGATACGCAGTATTTT.

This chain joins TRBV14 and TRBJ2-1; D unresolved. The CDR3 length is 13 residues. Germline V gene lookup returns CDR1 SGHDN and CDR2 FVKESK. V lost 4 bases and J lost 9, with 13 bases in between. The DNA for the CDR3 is TGTGCCAGCAGCCCTGGGTGGCCGGGTGAGCAGTTCTTC. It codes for CASSPGWPGEQFF.

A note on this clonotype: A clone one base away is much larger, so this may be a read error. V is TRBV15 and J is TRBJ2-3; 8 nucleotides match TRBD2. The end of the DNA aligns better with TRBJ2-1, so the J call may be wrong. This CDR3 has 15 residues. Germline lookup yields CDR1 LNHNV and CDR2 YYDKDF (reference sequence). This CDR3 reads CATSRDLAGGLEQFF. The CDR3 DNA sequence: TGTGCCACCAGCAGAGATCTTGCGGGAGGTTTGGAGCAGTTCTTC.

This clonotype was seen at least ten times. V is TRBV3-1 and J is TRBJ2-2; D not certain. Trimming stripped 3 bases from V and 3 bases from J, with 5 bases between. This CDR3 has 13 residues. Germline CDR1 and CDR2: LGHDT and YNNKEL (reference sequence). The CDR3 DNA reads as TGTGCCAGCAGCCAGGCCCACACCGGGGAGCTGTTTTTT. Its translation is CASSQAHTGELFF. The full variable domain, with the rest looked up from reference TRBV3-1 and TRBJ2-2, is DTAVSQTPKYLVTQMGNDKSIKCEQNLGHDTMYWYKQDSKKFLKIMFSYNNKELIINETVPNRFSPKSPDKAHLNLHINSLELGDSAVYFCASSQAHTGELFFGEGSRLTVL.

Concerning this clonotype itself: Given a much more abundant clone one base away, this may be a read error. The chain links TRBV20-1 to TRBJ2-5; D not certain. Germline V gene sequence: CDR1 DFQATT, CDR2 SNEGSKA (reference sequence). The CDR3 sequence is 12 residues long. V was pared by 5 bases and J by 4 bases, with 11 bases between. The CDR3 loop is CSADSHPETQYF. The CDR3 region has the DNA TGCAGTGCTGATTCCCACCCAGAGACCCAGTACTTC.

The CDR3, as DNA: TGTGCCAGCAGTTCCGGGACTAGCGGGATATATGAGCAGTTCTTC. It yields the protein CASSSGTSGIYEQFF. The gene calls are TRBV28 and TRBJ2-1; TRBD2 aligns across 13 bases. The germline gives CDR1 MDHEN, CDR2 SYDVKM. This CDR3 is 15 amino acids long. Trimming took 4 bases from V and 8 from J; bases not matched to a gene: 5.

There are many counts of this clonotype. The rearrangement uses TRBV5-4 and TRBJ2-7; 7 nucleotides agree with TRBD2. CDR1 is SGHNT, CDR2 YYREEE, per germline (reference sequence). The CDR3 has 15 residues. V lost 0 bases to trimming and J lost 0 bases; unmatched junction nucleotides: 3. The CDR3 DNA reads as TGTGCCAGCAGCTTGGCCAGCGGGATCTCCTACGAGCAGTACTTC. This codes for CASSLASGISYEQYF.

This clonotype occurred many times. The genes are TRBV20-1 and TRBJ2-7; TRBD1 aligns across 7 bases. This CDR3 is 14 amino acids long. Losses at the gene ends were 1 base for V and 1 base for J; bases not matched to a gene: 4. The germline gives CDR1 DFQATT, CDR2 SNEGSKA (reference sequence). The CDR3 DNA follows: TGCAGTGCTAGAGTCGGCAGGGGGTCCTACGAGCAGTACTTC. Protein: CSARVGRGSYEQYF.

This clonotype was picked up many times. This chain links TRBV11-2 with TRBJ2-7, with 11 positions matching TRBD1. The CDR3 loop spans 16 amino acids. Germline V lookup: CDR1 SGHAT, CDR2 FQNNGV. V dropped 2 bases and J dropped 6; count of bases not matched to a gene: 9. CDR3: CASSLPGQGALGEQYF. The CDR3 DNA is TGTGCCAGCAGCTTACCCGGACAGGGGGCTCTGGGCGAGCAGTACTTC.

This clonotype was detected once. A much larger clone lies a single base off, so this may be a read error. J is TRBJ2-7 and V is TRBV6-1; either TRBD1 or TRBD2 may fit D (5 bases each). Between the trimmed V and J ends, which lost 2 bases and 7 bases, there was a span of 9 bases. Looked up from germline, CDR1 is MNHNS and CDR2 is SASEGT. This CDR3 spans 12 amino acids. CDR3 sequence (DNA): TGTGCCAGCAGTGAAATGGGGGATGAGCAGTACTTC. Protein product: CASSEMGDEQYF.

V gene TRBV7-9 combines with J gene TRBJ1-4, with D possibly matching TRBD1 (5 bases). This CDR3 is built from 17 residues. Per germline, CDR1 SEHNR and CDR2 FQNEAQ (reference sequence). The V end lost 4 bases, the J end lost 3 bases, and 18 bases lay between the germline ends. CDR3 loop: CASSSLDWGEANEKLFF. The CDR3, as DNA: TGTGCCAGCAGCTCACTGGATTGGGGGGAGGCTAATGAAAAACTGTTTTTT.

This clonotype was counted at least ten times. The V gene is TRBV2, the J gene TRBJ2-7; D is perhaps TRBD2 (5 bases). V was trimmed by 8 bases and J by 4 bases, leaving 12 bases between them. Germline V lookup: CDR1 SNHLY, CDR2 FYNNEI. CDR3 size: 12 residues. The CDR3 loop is CASVQRGYEQYF. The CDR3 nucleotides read TGTGCCAGCGTTCAGCGCGGGTACGAGCAGTACTTC.

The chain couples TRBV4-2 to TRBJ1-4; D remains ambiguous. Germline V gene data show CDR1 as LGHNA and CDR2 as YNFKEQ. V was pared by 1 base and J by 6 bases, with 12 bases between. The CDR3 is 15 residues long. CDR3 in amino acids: CASSQVSGNYEKLFF. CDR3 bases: TGTGCCAGCAGCCAAGTCTCCGGAAACTATGAAAAACTGTTTTTT.

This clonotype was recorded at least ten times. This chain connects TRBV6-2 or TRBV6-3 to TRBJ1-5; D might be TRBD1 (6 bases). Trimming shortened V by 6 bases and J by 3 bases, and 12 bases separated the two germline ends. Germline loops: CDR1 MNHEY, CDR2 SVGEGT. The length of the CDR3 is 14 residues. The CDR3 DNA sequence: TGTGCCAGCAGCCCTGGACAGCTCAATCAGCCCCAGCATTTT. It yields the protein CASSPGQLNQPQHF.

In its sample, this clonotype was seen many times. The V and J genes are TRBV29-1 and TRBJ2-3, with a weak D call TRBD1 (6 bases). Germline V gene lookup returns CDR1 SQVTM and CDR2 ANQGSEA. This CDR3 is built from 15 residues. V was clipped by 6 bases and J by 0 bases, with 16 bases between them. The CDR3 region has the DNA TGCAGCGTGGATCGGGACACCGCTAGCACAGATACGCAGTATTTT. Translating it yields CSVDRDTASTDTQYF.